The 14 T cell receptor beta chains presented below share a single source sample, sequenced in a study of control samples from healthy donors and cancer patients. The method was immunoSEQ multiplex PCR; TCRdb's version includes in-frame clones alone and lacks a portion of them. This table holds just under 75,000 clones, roughly 87% found once. The sequencing input was blood. The receptors were gathered from a woman between 50 and 59 years old in good health.

The chain is built from TRBV5-1 and TRBJ2-5; D call uncertain. CDR3 length: 13 amino acids. Germline CDR1 reads SGHRS; CDR2 reads YFSETQ. The germline V and J ends were trimmed by 2 bases and 1 base, with 6 bases remaining between them. The CDR3 bases are TGCGCCAGCAGCTTCCGGTTCCAAGAGACCCAGTACTTC. Translated, it gives CASSFRFQETQYF.

This rearrangement joins TRBV6-5 to TRBJ2-1; D is tentatively TRBD1 or TRBD2 (5 bases each). Germline V gene sequence: CDR1 MNHEY, CDR2 SVGAGI. CDR3 length: 15 amino acids. Trimming stripped 2 bases from V and 8 bases from J, with 16 bases between. CDR3 DNA: TGTGCCAGCAGTTACGGGACGCCGGGTGCGGATGAGCAGTTCTTC. Its protein product is CASSYGTPGADEQFF.

V is TRBV28 and J is TRBJ1-2, with no clear D. V lost 7 bases and J lost 1, with 13 bases in between. The CDR3 runs 14 residues. CDR1 and CDR2 (germline): MDHEN, SYDVKM. For the CDR3, the DNA is TGTGCCAGCACCTCACCCCCGATTAACTATGGCTACACCTTC. It codes for CASTSPPINYGYTF.

This clone was counted only a few times. The J gene is TRBJ1-1, the V gene TRBV25-1; 9 bases map to TRBD1. Trimming removed 5 bases from V and 4 bases from J; junction bases left unmatched: 8. This CDR3 contains 15 residues. The germline CDR1 and CDR2 sequences are MGHDK and SYGVNS. CDR3 DNA sequence: TGTGCCAGCAGTCCGGACAGGGGAATCTTCACTGAAGCTTTCTTT. Its translation: CASSPDRGIFTEAFF.

The chain is built from TRBV6-5 and TRBJ2-1; possibly TRBD1 or TRBD2 for D (5 bases each). This CDR3 spans 14 amino acids. Per germline, CDR1 MNHEY and CDR2 SVGAGI. Trimming took off 7 bases at V and 4 bases at J, with 14 bases between the two ends. CDR3 DNA: TGTGCCAGCACCGGGACCCGGGGTTACAATGAGCAGTTCTTC. Its protein product is CASTGTRGYNEQFF.

This clone was picked up one time. The V gene is TRBV28, the J gene TRBJ1-4; D unclear. This CDR3 spans 14 amino acids. The germline CDR1 and CDR2 sequences are MDHEN and SYDVKM. V lost 7 bases and J 10 bases, leaving 19 bases between the germline ends. In DNA form, the CDR3 reads TGTGCCAGCACGCCGGACGGGCGGCGTGGAAAACTGTTTTTT. Its protein product is CASTPDGRRGKLFF.

This clone was seen once. The chain carries TRBV5-1 and TRBJ2-7; the match to TRBD1 covers 8 bases. The CDR3 loop spans 17 amino acids. The ends lost 5 bases at V and 1 base at J; junction bases unmatched: 14. From germline, CDR1 is SGHRS and CDR2 YFSETQ. The CDR3, as DNA: TGCGCCAGCAGGCCGAATGCGTGGCAGGGGGCATCCTACGAGCAGTACTTC. It encodes CASRPNAWQGASYEQYF.

The CDR3: CATSRVRGPPSDTQYF. The CDR3 coding sequence is TGTGCCACCAGCAGAGTGAGAGGACCCCCGTCGGATACGCAGTATTTT. The chain combines TRBV15 with TRBJ2-3; D not certain. Germline V CDR1 and CDR2: LNHNV, YYDKDF (reference sequence). V dropped 1 base and J dropped 6 bases, with 17 bases sitting between them. There are 16 residues in the CDR3.

The chain joins TRBV27 to TRBJ2-1; no firm D call. CDR1 and CDR2 from the germline V gene are MNHEY and SMNVEV (reference sequence). The CDR3 is 15 amino acids. Between the trimmed V and J ends, which lost 0 bases and 4 bases, there was a span of 10 bases. The CDR3 protein is CASSLSSGIYNEQFF. The CDR3 DNA sequence: TGTGCCAGCAGTTTATCGTCTGGGATTTACAATGAGCAGTTCTTC.

This rearrangement joins TRBV7-6 to TRBJ2-1, with D perhaps TRBD2 (5 bases). Per the germline V gene, CDR1 is SGHVS and CDR2 is FNYEAQ. V was pared by 1 base and J by 0 bases, with 16 bases between. The CDR3 loop spans 18 amino acids. This chain's CDR3 is CASSLGPEFGSSYNEQFF. The DNA for the CDR3 is TGTGCCAGCAGCTTAGGGCCCGAGTTTGGGAGCTCCTACAATGAGCAGTTCTTC.

The DNA for the CDR3 is TGTGCCAGCAGCTTTGGGACTGGCGGAGAGGAGCAGTTCTTC. Its protein is CASSFGTGGEEQFF. The rearrangement joins TRBV7-9 to TRBJ2-1, with D possibly TRBD2 on 6 matching bases. This CDR3 contains 14 residues. The germline CDR1 and CDR2 sequences are SEHNR and FQNEAQ (reference sequence). V was clipped by 3 bases and J by 10 bases, with 16 bases between them.

The genes are TRBV30 and TRBJ2-1; 9 positions agree with TRBD2. The CDR3 runs to 17 residues. Germline-derived CDR1 and CDR2 are GTSNPN and SVGIG (reference sequence). V lost 2 bases and J lost 8; bases outside the gene matches: 16. Written as DNA, the CDR3 is TGTGCCTGGAGTCCCCACCTCGGGACTAGCCGAGGAGATGAGCAGTTCTTC. Its translation: CAWSPHLGTSRGDEQFF.

The genes are TRBV19 and TRBJ1-5; 12 bases match TRBD1. Looked up from germline, CDR1 is LNHDA and CDR2 is SQIVND (reference sequence). This CDR3 region has 16 residues. V lost 3 bases and J lost 6; bases outside the gene matches: 6. This CDR3 is CASSMGDRGPSQPQHF. The DNA for the CDR3 is TGTGCCAGTAGTATGGGGGACAGGGGGCCAAGTCAGCCCCAGCATTTT.

This chain uses TRBV6-6 with TRBJ2-5; 9 bases fit TRBD1. The ends lost 0 bases at V and 2 bases at J; junction bases unmatched: 1. The CDR3 extends over 15 amino acids. Germline lookup yields CDR1 MNHNY and CDR2 SVGAGI (reference sequence). CDR3 bases: TGTGCCAGCAGTTACTCGACAGGGGGTCAAGAGACCCAGTACTTC. This gives the protein CASSYSTGGQETQYF.